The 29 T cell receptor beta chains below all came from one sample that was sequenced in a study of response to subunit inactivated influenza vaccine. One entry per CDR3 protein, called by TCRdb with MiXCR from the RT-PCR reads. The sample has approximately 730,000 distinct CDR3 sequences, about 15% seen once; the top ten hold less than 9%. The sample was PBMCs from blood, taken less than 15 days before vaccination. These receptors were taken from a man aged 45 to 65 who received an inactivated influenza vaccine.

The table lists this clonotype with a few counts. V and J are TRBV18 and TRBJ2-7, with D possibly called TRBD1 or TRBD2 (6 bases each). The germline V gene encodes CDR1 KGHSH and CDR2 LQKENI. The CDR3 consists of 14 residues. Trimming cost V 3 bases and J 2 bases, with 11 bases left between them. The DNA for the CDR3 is TGTGCCAGCTCACCGAGGGGGGAAGCCTACGAGCAGTACTTC. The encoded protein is CASSPRGEAYEQYF.

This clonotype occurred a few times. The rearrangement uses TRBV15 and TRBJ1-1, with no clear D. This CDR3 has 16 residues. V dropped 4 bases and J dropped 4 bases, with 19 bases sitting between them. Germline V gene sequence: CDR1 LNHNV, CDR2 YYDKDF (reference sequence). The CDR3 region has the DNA TGTGCCACCAGCACCCAATTCCGGGCCTGGGGCACTGAAGCTTTCTTT. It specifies CATSTQFRAWGTEAFF.

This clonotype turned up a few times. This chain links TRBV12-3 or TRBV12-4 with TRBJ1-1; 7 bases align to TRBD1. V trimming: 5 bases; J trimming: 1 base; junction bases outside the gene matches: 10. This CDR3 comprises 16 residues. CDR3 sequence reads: CASSPRTGVENTEAFF. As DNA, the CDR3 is TGTGCCAGCAGTCCGCGGACAGGCGTCGAGAACACTGAAGCTTTCTTT.

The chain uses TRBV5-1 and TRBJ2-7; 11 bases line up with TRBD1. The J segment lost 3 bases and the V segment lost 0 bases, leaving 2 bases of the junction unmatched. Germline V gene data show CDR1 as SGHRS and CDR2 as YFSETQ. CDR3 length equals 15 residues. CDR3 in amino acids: CASSLGTGGYYEQYF. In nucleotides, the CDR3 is TGCGCCAGCAGCTTGGGGACAGGGGGCTACTACGAGCAGTACTTC.

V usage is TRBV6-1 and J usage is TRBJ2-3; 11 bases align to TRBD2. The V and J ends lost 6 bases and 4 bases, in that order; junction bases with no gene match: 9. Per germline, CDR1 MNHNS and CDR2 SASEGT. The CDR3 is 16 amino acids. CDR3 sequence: CASRITGTSGSDTQYF. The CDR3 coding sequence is TGTGCCAGCAGAATAACCGGGACTAGCGGTTCAGATACGCAGTATTTT.

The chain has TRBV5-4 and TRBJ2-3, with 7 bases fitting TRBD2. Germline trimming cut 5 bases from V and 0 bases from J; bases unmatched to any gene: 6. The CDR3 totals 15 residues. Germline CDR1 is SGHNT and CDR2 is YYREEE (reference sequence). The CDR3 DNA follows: TGTGCCAGCAGGCCTAGCGGTACTAGCACAGATACGCAGTATTTT. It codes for CASRPSGTSTDTQYF.

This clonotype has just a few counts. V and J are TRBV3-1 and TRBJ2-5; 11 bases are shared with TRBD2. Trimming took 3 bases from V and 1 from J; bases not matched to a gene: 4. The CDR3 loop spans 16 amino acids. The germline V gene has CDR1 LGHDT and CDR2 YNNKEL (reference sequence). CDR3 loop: CASSQGTSGIQETQYF. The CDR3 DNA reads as TGTGCCAGCAGCCAGGGGACTAGCGGAATCCAAGAGACCCAGTACTTC.

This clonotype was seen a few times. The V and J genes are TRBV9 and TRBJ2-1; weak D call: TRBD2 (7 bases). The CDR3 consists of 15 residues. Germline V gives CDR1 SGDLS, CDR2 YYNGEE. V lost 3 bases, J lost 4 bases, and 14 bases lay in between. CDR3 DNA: TGTGCCAGCAGCGAGGGGGGGGGTCAATACAATGAGCAGTTCTTC. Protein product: CASSEGGGQYNEQFF.

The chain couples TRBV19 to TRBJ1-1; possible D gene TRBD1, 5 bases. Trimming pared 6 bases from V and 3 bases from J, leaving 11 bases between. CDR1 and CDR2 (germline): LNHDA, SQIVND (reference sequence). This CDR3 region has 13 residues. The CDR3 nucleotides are TGTGCCAGTAGATACGGCAGGGACACTGAAGCTTTCTTT. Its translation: CASRYGRDTEAFF.

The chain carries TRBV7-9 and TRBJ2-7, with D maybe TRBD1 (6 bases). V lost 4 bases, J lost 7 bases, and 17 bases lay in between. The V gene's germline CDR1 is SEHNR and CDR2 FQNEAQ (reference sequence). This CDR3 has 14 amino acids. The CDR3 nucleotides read TGTGCCAGCAGCTCCTTTACTGCAGGGGAAGAGCAGTACTTC. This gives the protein CASSSFTAGEEQYF.

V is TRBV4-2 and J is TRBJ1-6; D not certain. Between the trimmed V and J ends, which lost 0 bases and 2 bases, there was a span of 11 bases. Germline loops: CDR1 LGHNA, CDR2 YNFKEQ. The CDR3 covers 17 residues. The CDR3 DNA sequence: TGTGCCAGCAGCCAAGATGCCCCAGGTCCCTATAATTCACCCCTCCACTTT. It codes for CASSQDAPGPYNSPLHF.

CDR3 nucleotides: TGTGCCAGCAGATCTCAGGGAGGGCGTCAAGAGACCCAGTACTTC. Translating it yields CASRSQGGRQETQYF. V and J are TRBV6-1 and TRBJ2-5; TRBD2 matches 7 bases. CDR3 length equals 15 residues. V gave up 6 bases and J gave up 2 bases; unmatched junction bases: 9. Germline V gene data show CDR1 as MNHNS and CDR2 as SASEGT.

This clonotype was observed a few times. For the CDR3, the DNA is TGCGCCAGCAGCTTCAGGACTCACGAGGACGAGCAGTACTTC. Residues: CASSFRTHEDEQYF. The chain combines TRBV5-1 with TRBJ2-7, with a tentative D call TRBD2 (5 bases). V lost 2 bases, J lost 5 bases, and 14 bases lay in between. The CDR3 totals 14 residues. Germline loops: CDR1 SGHRS, CDR2 YFSETQ.

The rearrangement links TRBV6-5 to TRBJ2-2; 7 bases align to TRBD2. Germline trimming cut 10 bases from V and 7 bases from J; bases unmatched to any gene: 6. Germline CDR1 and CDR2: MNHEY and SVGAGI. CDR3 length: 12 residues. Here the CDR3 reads CATNPGGGELFF. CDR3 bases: TGTGCCACCAATCCGGGGGGCGGGGAGCTGTTTTTT.

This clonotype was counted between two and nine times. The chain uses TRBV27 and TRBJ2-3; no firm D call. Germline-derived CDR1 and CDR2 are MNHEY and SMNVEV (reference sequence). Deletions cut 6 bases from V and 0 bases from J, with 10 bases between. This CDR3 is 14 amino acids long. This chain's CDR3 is CASSQPPSTDTQYF. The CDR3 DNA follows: TGTGCCAGCAGCCAACCCCCCAGCACAGATACGCAGTATTTT.

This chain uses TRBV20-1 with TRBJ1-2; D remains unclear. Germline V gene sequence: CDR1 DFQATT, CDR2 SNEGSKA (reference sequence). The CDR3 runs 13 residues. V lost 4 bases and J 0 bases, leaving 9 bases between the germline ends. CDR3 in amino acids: CSATSTSNYGYTF. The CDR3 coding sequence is TGCAGTGCTACCAGCACATCTAACTATGGCTACACCTTC.

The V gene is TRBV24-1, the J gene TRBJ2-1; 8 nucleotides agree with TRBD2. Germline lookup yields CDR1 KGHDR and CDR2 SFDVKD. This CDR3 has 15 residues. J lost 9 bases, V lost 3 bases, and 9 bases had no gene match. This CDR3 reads CATSDPGTSRAEQFF. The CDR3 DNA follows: TGTGCCACCAGTGATCCCGGGACTAGTCGGGCTGAGCAGTTCTTC.

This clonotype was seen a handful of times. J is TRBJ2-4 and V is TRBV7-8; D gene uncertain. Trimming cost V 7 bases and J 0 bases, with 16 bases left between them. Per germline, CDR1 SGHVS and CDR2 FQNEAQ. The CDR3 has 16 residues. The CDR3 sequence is CASTPFRSAAKNIQYF. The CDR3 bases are TGTGCCAGCACCCCCTTCAGGTCAGCAGCCAAAAACATTCAGTACTTC.

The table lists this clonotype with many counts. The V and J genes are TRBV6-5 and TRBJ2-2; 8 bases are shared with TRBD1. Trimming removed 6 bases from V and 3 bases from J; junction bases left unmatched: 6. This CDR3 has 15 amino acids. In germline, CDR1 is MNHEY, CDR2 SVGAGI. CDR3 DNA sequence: TGTGCCAGCAGCTACGGACAGGGTGACACCGGGGAGCTGTTTTTT. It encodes CASSYGQGDTGELFF.

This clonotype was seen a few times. The CDR3 DNA is TGCAGCGTTGAAGATTGGACTAGCGGGAGGTTAAGGCAGTTCTTC. This gives the protein CSVEDWTSGRLRQFF. The chain has TRBV29-1 and TRBJ2-1, with TRBD2 matching over 14 bases. V shed 0 bases, J shed 12 bases, and the junction held 7 bases outside the gene matches. CDR1 is SQVTM, CDR2 ANQGSEA, per germline. This CDR3 region has 15 residues.

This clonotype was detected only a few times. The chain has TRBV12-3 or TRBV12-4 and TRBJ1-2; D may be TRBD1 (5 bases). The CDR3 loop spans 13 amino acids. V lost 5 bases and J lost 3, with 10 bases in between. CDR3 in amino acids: CASSNSGYYGYTF. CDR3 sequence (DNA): TGTGCCAGCAGTAACTCAGGGTACTATGGCTACACCTTC.

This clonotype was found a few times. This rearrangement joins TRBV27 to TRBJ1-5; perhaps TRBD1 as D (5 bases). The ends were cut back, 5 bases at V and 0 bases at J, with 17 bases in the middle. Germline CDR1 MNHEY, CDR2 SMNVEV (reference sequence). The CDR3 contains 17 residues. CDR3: CASSMGPPTYSNQPQHF. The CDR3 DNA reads TGTGCCAGCAGTATGGGACCGCCGACATATAGCAATCAGCCCCAGCATTTT.

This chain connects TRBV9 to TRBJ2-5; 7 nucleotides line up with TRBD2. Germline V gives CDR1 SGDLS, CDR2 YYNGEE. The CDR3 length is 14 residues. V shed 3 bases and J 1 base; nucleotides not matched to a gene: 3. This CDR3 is CASSGGLFQETQYF. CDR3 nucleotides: TGTGCCAGCAGCGGGGGACTATTCCAAGAGACCCAGTACTTC.

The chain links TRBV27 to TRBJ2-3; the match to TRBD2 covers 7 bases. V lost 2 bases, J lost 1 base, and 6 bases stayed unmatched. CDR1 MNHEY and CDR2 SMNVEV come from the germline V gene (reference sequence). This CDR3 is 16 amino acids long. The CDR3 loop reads CASSLLHSGGTDTQYF. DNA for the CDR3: TGTGCCAGCAGTTTACTACACAGCGGGGGCACAGATACGCAGTATTTT.

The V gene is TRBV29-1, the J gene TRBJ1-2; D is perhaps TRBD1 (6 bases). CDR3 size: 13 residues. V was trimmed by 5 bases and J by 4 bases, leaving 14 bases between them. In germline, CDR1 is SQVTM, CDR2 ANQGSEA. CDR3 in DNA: TGCAGCGTTCGGCTGGACAGTCGCTATGGCTACACCTTC. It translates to CSVRLDSRYGYTF.

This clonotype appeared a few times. The DNA for the CDR3 is TGTGCCAGCACAACTCCGGGCTACACTGAAGCTTTCTTT. It encodes CASTTPGYTEAFF. This chain links TRBV28 with TRBJ1-1; no firm D call. CDR3 length equals 13 residues. V lost 7 bases and J lost 3, with 12 bases in between. Germline V lookup: CDR1 MDHEN, CDR2 SYDVKM.

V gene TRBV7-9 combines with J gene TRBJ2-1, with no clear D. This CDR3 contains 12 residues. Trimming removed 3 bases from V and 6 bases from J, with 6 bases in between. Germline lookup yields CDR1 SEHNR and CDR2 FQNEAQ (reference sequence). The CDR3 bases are TGTGCCAGCAGCTTTGGTACCAATGAGCAGTTCTTC. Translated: CASSFGTNEQFF.

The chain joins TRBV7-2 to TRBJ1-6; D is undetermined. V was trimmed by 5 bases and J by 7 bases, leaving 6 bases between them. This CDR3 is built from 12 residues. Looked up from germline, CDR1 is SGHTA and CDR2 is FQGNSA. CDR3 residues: CASSQQNSPLHF. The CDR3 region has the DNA TGTGCCAGCAGCCAACAGAATTCACCCCTCCACTTT.

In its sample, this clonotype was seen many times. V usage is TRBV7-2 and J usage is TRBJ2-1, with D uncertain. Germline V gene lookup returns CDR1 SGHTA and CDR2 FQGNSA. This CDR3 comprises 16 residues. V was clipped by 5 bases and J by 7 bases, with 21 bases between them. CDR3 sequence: CASSPPGPLDGNEQFF. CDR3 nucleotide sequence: TGTGCCAGCAGCCCCCCAGGCCCGCTTGACGGAAATGAGCAGTTCTTC. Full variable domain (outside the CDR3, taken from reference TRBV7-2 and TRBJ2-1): GAGVSQSPSNKVTEKGKDVELRCDPISGHTALYWYRQSLGQGLEFLIYFQGNSAPDKSGLPSDRFSAERTGGSVSTLTIQRTQQEDSAVYLCASSPPGPLDGNEQFFGPGTRLTVL.